These 31 T cell receptor beta chains were sequenced from one sample in a study of cytomegalovirus exposure and HLA in healthy donors. Measured with immunoSEQ multiplex PCR; TCRdb has only the in-frame clones, and not every one. The sample records 200,000 to 300,000 clones, more than 75% being singletons. Source material: PBMCs. These receptors originate from a man aged 18 to 30 in good health and CMV-seropositive.

V is TRBV4-3 and J is TRBJ2-3, with D unresolved. CDR1 LGHNA and CDR2 YSLEER come from the germline V gene. The CDR3 consists of 16 residues. Trimming removed 4 bases from V and 5 bases from J, with 19 bases in between. CDR3: CASSRLLGTAEDTQYF. CDR3 sequence (DNA): TGCGCCAGCAGCCGTCTTTTGGGTACCGCCGAAGATACGCAGTATTTT.

This sequence joins TRBV28 and TRBJ2-3; maybe TRBD2 (6 bases). The CDR3 totals 18 residues. Trimming took off 6 bases at V and 6 bases at J, with 28 bases between the two ends. The germline gives CDR1 MDHEN, CDR2 SYDVKM. CDR3 amino acids: CASRPPPQRLVGLDTQYF. CDR3 nucleotides: TGTGCCAGCAGACCCCCGCCCCAACGACTAGTGGGGCTTGATACGCAGTATTTT.

The genes are TRBV14 and TRBJ1-2, with 8 bases lining up with TRBD1. Germline V gene data show CDR1 as SGHDN and CDR2 as FVKESK. With V trimmed by 6 bases and J by 5 bases, 5 bases remained unmatched. CDR3 length: 13 residues. CDR3 coding DNA: TGTGCCAGCAGTGACCAGGGGGCATATGGCTACACCTTC. Translation: CASSDQGAYGYTF. Filled out from reference TRBV14 and TRBJ1-2, the complete variable domain reads EAGVTQFPSHSVIEKGQTVTLRCDPISGHDNLYWYRRVMGKEIKFLLHFVKESKQDESGMPNNRFLAERTGGTYSTLKVQPAELEDSGVYFCASSDQGAYGYTFGSGTRLTVV.

This clone was found once. The chain has TRBV7-2 and TRBJ2-7; D is ambiguous. V dropped 1 base and J dropped 6 bases, with 13 bases sitting between them. This CDR3 comprises 14 residues. In germline, CDR1 is SGHTA, CDR2 FQGNSA. The CDR3 spells CASSLGTGVTEQYF. DNA for the CDR3: TGTGCCAGCAGCTTAGGGACGGGCGTTACCGAGCAGTACTTC.

This clone was seen a few times. The chain combines TRBV10-3 with TRBJ1-3; D gene unclear. This CDR3 contains 11 residues. Germline CDR1 is ENHRY and CDR2 is SYGVKD. Trimming removed 10 bases from V and 0 bases from J, with 4 bases in between. CDR3 bases: TGTGCCACTGACTCTGGAAACACCATATATTTT. Translating gives CATDSGNTIYF.

The chain combines TRBV15 with TRBJ1-4; TRBD1 might be the D (6 bases). V was cut by 0 bases and J by 10 bases, with 15 bases left in between. The CDR3 covers 15 residues. Germline lookup yields CDR1 LNHNV and CDR2 YYDKDF (reference sequence). Here the CDR3 reads CATSRDLGDTIKLFF. The CDR3 DNA follows: TGTGCCACCAGCAGAGATCTTGGGGACACAATAAAACTGTTTTTT.

The chain couples TRBV2 to TRBJ1-1; D may be TRBD1 (5 bases). Germline lookup yields CDR1 SNHLY and CDR2 FYNNEI. V lost 0 bases and J 3 bases, leaving 20 bases between the germline ends. This CDR3 has 18 amino acids. The CDR3 DNA is TGTGCCAGCAGTGAAGCGCGGGAGGCAGGGACGAGGGACACTGAAGCTTTCTTT. Translating gives CASSEAREAGTRDTEAFF.

The genes are TRBV5-6 and TRBJ1-1; D is uncertain. The CDR3 runs to 16 residues. CDR1 SGHDT and CDR2 YYEEEE come from the germline V gene. Trimming pared 1 base from V and 2 bases from J, leaving 15 bases between. The CDR3 loop is CASSLMGASPNTEAFF. CDR3 nucleotides: TGTGCCAGCAGCTTGATGGGTGCCAGCCCCAACACTGAAGCTTTCTTT.

The chain employs TRBV7-3 and TRBJ2-2, with 7 positions matching TRBD2. CDR3 length equals 13 residues. Germline lookup yields CDR1 SGHTA and CDR2 FQGTGA. V shed 4 bases, J shed 9 bases, and the junction held 5 bases outside the gene matches. The CDR3 loop is CASSSPGLRELFF. For the CDR3, the DNA is TGTGCCAGCAGCTCTCCGGGACTAAGGGAGCTGTTTTTT. The full variable domain, with the rest looked up from reference TRBV7-3 and TRBJ2-2, is GAGVSQTPSNKVTEKGKYVELRCDPISGHTALYWYRQSLGQGPEFLIYFQGTGAADDSGLPNDRFFAVRPEGSVSTLKIQRTERGDSAVYLCASSSPGLRELFFGEGSRLTVL.

The chain couples TRBV6-5 to TRBJ2-5; TRBD2 might be the D (5 bases). Germline V gives CDR1 MNHEY, CDR2 SVGAGI. V shed 0 bases and J shed 3 bases, with 8 bases lying between them. CDR3 size: 14 residues. The chain's CDR3 is CASSYSGAEETQYF. In nucleotides, the CDR3 is TGTGCCAGCAGTTACTCGGGAGCAGAAGAGACCCAGTACTTC.

This CDR3 is CAISETQGYNEQFF. The CDR3 coding sequence is TGTGCCATCAGTGAGACCCAGGGGTACAATGAGCAGTTCTTC. This sequence joins TRBV10-3 and TRBJ2-1, with D possibly TRBD1 on 6 matching bases. The CDR3 contains 14 residues. CDR1 and CDR2 (germline): ENHRY, SYGVKD. V was clipped by 2 bases and J by 4 bases, with 9 bases between them.

The chain has TRBV19 and TRBJ2-1; TRBD1 aligns across 7 bases. The CDR3 is 14 residues long. CDR1 is LNHDA and CDR2 is SQIVND in the germline V gene (reference sequence). Trimming cost V 4 bases and J 2 bases; bases outside gene matches: 2. CDR3 DNA sequence: TGTGCCAGTAGTACGACAGGGCCCTACAATGAGCAGTTCTTC. It is translated as CASSTTGPYNEQFF.

This sequence joins TRBV27 and TRBJ2-1; 11 positions agree with TRBD2. Germline values: CDR1 MNHEY, CDR2 SMNVEV (reference sequence). The CDR3 has 15 residues. V lost 6 bases, J lost 8 bases, and 9 bases stayed unmatched. The CDR3 sequence is CASRPPSGRPHEQFF. The DNA of the CDR3 is TGTGCCAGCAGACCTCCTAGCGGGAGGCCCCATGAGCAGTTCTTC.

V and J are TRBV2 and TRBJ2-1, with D perhaps matching TRBD1 (5 bases). The CDR3 sequence is 15 residues long. The V gene lost 8 bases and the J gene lost 1 base, with 15 bases spanning the gap. The germline V gene has CDR1 SNHLY and CDR2 FYNNEI. The CDR3 region is CASFRRGLSYNEQFF. In nucleotides, the CDR3 is TGTGCCAGCTTTCGAAGGGGCTTATCCTACAATGAGCAGTTCTTC.

V and J are TRBV7-9 and TRBJ2-1; no definite D call. Germline V gives CDR1 SEHNR, CDR2 FQNEAQ (reference sequence). The germline V and J ends were trimmed by 2 bases and 9 bases, with 11 bases remaining between them. This CDR3 comprises 13 residues. CDR3 sequence: CASSLTTRSEQFF. CDR3 DNA: TGTGCCAGCAGCTTAACCACGAGGAGTGAGCAGTTCTTC.

The chain employs TRBV7-9 and TRBJ1-1; TRBD1 might be the D (6 bases). The V gene lost 2 bases and the J gene lost 1 base, with 20 bases spanning the gap. The germline CDR1 and CDR2 sequences are SEHNR and FQNEAQ (reference sequence). The CDR3 covers 18 residues. The CDR3 coding sequence is TGTGCCAGCAGCTTACCTAACCTTGGGACACCTTGGAACACTGAAGCTTTCTTT. Protein: CASSLPNLGTPWNTEAFF. The variable domain in full, with the rest retrieved from reference TRBV7-9 and TRBJ1-1, is DTGVSQNPRHKITKRGQNVTFRCDPISEHNRLYWYRQTLGQGPEFLTYFQNEAQLEKSRLLSDRFSAERPKGSFSTLEIQRTEQGDSAMYLCASSLPNLGTPWNTEAFFGQGTRLTVV.

This clone was seen only a few times. V and J are TRBV4-2 and TRBJ2-7; the match to TRBD2 covers 7 bases. J gave up 7 bases and V 1 base, and 7 bases lay outside the gene matches. Germline lookup yields CDR1 LGHNA and CDR2 YNFKEQ. The CDR3 runs 14 residues. The CDR3 here is CASSQGDQAGEQYF. CDR3 in DNA: TGTGCCAGCAGCCAAGGGGACCAAGCGGGGGAGCAGTACTTC.

For the CDR3, the DNA is TGCAGCGTTGAAGACGCAGTGAGGGGTGAAAAACTGTTTTTT. Translated, it gives CSVEDAVRGEKLFF. The chain employs TRBV29-1 and TRBJ1-4; D may be TRBD1 (5 bases). CDR3 size: 14 residues. V was shortened by 0 bases and J by 7 bases, with 12 bases between the two germline ends. The germline V gene has CDR1 SQVTM and CDR2 ANQGSEA.

The rearrangement uses TRBV4-1 and TRBJ2-7; no clear D. The ends were cut back, 3 bases at V and 2 bases at J, with 8 bases in the middle. The CDR3 totals 13 residues. The germline V gene encodes CDR1 MGHRA and CDR2 YSYEKL. The CDR3 loop reads CASSQAGPYEQYF. DNA for the CDR3: TGCGCCAGCAGCCAGGCAGGCCCCTACGAGCAGTACTTC.

Worth noting for this clone: Distinct nucleotide sequences in the sample also encode this CDR3. J is TRBJ1-1 and V is TRBV7-8, with a weak D call TRBD1 (5 bases). V was cut by 4 bases and J by 1 base, with 10 bases left in between. CDR3 length equals 14 residues. Germline V gene data show CDR1 as SGHVS and CDR2 as FQNEAQ. CDR3 nucleotide sequence: TGTGCCAGCAGCTCGCAAACAGGGAACACTGAAGCTTTCTTT. Its translation is CASSSQTGNTEAFF.

The chain uses TRBV4-3 and TRBJ2-1, with 9 nucleotides matching TRBD2. CDR1 and CDR2 (germline): LGHNA, YSLEER. This CDR3 is 16 amino acids long. V trimming: 4 bases; J trimming: 8 bases; junction bases outside the gene matches: 12. CDR3 protein: CASSPAGGRAVYEQFF. The CDR3 nucleotides read TGCGCCAGCAGCCCCGCCGGCGGGAGGGCCGTCTATGAGCAGTTCTTC.

V usage is TRBV5-1 and J usage is TRBJ1-5; D is unresolved. The CDR3 loop spans 15 amino acids. V shed 1 base and J shed 1 base, with 9 bases lying between them. The V gene's germline CDR1 is SGHRS and CDR2 YFSETQ. The CDR3 DNA is TGCGCCAGCAGCTTGAACGGTGGGAGCAATCAGCCCCAGCATTTT. This codes for CASSLNGGSNQPQHF.

This chain joins TRBV30 and TRBJ1-3; D remains ambiguous. V lost 3 bases and J 0 bases, leaving 12 bases between the germline ends. The V gene's germline CDR1 is GTSNPN and CDR2 SVGIG (reference sequence). The CDR3 contains 15 residues. The CDR3 coding sequence is TGTGCCTGGAGCCCCCCCCCTCACTCTGGAAACACCATATATTTT. Translated: CAWSPPPHSGNTIYF.

This rearrangement joins TRBV5-1 to TRBJ1-5, with D perhaps TRBD1 (6 bases). Between the trimmed V and J ends, which lost 0 bases and 7 bases, there was a span of 11 bases. Germline lookup yields CDR1 SGHRS and CDR2 YFSETQ. The CDR3 loop spans 14 amino acids. Written as DNA, the CDR3 is TGCGCCAGCAGCTTGGCGGGGGCAGGGCAGCCCCAGCATTTT. Protein: CASSLAGAGQPQHF.

This clone was counted a single time. The genes are TRBV29-1 and TRBJ2-7; weak D call: TRBD2 (6 bases). Deletions cut 7 bases from V and 4 bases from J, with 11 bases between. Germline V gene lookup returns CDR1 SQVTM and CDR2 ANQGSEA. The length of the CDR3 is 11 residues. CDR3 nucleotide sequence: TGCAGCGCCAGCGCGGGATACGAGCAGTACTTC. It yields the protein CSASAGYEQYF.

This clone was seen a single time. The chain is built from TRBV6-5 and TRBJ2-1; D gene ambiguous. V was shortened by 2 bases and J by 3 bases, with 11 bases between the two germline ends. The CDR3 covers 15 residues. Germline values: CDR1 MNHEY, CDR2 SVGAGI. Written as DNA, the CDR3 is TGTGCCAGCAGTTACGGCGTTGAAATCTACAATGAGCAGTTCTTC. Amino acids: CASSYGVEIYNEQFF.

Comments on this clone: Other DNA variants within this sample encode the same CDR3. The CDR3 nucleotides are TGTGCCAGCAGCCGGGACAGCTATGGCTACACCTTC. This encodes CASSRDSYGYTF. The chain couples TRBV5-4 to TRBJ1-2, with 7 bases lining up with TRBD1. The CDR3 has 12 amino acids. With V trimmed by 4 bases and J by 4 bases, 1 base remained unmatched. Germline V gives CDR1 SGHNT, CDR2 YYREEE (reference sequence).

This clone showed up just once. This chain joins TRBV6-6 and TRBJ2-7; 12 bases are shared with TRBD1. The CDR3 covers 15 residues. Germline V lookup: CDR1 MNHNY, CDR2 SVGAGI (reference sequence). Trimming cost V 1 base and J 5 bases; bases outside gene matches: 3. CDR3 in amino acids: CASSYWGQGADEQYF. The CDR3 DNA follows: TGTGCCAGCAGTTACTGGGGACAGGGGGCTGACGAGCAGTACTTC.

This sequence joins TRBV6-1 and TRBJ2-6; TRBD2 agrees at 9 bases. The CDR3 totals 19 residues. The germline gives CDR1 MNHNS, CDR2 SASEGT. V dropped 3 bases and J dropped 0; count of bases not matched to a gene: 9. The CDR3 bases are TGTGCCAGCAGTGACCGAGCGGGAGGCGCCTTCTCTGGGGCCAACGTCCTGACTTTC. Translated: CASSDRAGGAFSGANVLTF.

V gene TRBV9 combines with J gene TRBJ1-5, with TRBD1 matching 8 bases. V shed 1 base and J 7 bases; nucleotides not matched to a gene: 4. The germline gives CDR1 SGDLS, CDR2 YYNGEE. The CDR3 consists of 14 residues. The DNA of the CDR3 is TGTGCCAGCAGCGTAACAGGGGGAGGACAGCCCCAGCATTTT. Protein: CASSVTGGGQPQHF.

The chain combines TRBV7-2 with TRBJ2-1; 11 bases are shared with TRBD2. The junction had 6 bases not matched to a gene; V was cut back by 1 base and J by 4 bases. Germline values: CDR1 SGHTA, CDR2 FQGNSA. This CDR3 is 17 amino acids long. The CDR3 is CASSLVWSSGGYNEQFF. The CDR3 DNA reads TGTGCCAGCAGCTTAGTCTGGTCTAGCGGGGGGTACAATGAGCAGTTCTTC.